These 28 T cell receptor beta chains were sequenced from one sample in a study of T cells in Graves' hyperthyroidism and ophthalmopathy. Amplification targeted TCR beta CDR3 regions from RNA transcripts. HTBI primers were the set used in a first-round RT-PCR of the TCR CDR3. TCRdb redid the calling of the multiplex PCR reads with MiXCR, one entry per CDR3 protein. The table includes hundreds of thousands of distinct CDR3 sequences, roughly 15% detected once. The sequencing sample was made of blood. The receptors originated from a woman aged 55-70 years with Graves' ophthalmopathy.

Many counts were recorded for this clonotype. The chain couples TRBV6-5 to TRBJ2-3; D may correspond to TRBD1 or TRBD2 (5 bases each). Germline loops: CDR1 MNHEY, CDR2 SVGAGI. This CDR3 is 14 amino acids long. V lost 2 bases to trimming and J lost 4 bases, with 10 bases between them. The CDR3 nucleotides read TGTGCCAGCAGTTACGGGGGTGTCGCAGATACGCAGTATTTT. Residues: CASSYGGVADTQYF.

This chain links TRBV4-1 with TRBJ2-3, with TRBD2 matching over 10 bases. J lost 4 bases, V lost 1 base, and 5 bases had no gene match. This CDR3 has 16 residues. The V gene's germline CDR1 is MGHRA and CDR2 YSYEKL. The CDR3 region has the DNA TGCGCCAGCAGCCAAGGGATAGCGGGAGGAGCAGATACGCAGTATTTT. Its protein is CASSQGIAGGADTQYF.

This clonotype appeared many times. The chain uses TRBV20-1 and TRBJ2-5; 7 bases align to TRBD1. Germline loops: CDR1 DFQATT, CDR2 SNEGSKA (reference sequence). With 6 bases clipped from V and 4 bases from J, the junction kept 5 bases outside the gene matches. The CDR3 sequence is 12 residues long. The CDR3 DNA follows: TGCAGTGCAATTGACAGGGTAGAGACCCAGTACTTC. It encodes CSAIDRVETQYF.

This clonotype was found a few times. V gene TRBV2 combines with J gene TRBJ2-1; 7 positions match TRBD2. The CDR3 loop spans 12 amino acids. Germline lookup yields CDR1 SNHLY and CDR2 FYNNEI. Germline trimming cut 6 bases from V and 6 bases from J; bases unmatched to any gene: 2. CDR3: CASRGLSNEQFF. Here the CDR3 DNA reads TGTGCCAGCAGGGGACTATCCAATGAGCAGTTCTTC.

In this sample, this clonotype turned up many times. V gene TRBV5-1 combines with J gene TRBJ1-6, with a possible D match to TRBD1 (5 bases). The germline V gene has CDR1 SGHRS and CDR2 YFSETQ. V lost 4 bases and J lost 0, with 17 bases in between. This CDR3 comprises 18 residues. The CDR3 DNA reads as TGCGCCAGCAGCAAAGGAGGGGCTGAGAGCTCCTATAATTCACCCCTCCACTTT. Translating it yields CASSKGGAESSYNSPLHF.

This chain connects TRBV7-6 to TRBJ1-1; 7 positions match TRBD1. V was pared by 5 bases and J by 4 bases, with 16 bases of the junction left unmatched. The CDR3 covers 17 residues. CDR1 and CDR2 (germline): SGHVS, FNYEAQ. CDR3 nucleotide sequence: TGTGCCAGCAGCCGCCCCCCCCCTACAGGGGCGGTCACTGAAGCTTTCTTT. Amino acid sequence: CASSRPPPTGAVTEAFF. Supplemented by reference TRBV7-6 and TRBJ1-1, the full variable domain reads GAGVSQSPRYKVTKRGQDVALRCDPISGHVSLYWYRQALGQGPEFLTYFNYEAQQDKSGLPNDRFSAERPEGSISTLTIQRTEQRDSAMYRCASSRPPPTGAVTEAFFGQGTRLTVV.

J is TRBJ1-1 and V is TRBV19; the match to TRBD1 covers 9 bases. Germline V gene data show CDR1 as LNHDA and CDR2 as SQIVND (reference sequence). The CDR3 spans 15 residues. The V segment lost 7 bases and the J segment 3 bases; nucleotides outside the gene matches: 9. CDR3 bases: TGTGCCAGTATAAGAGGTTGGACAGGGGACACTGAAGCTTTCTTT. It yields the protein CASIRGWTGDTEAFF.

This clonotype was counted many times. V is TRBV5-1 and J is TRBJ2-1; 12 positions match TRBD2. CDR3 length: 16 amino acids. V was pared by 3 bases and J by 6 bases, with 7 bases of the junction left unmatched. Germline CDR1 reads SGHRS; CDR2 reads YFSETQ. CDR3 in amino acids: CASSSPTSGRSNEQFF. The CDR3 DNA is TGCGCCAGCAGCTCCCCGACTAGCGGGAGATCCAATGAGCAGTTCTTC.

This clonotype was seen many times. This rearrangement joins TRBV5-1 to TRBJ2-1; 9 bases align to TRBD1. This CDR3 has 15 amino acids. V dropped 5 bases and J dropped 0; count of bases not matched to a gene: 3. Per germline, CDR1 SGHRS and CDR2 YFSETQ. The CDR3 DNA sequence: TGCGCCAGCAGGGAGGGACAGGGCTCCTACAATGAGCAGTTCTTC. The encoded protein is CASREGQGSYNEQFF.

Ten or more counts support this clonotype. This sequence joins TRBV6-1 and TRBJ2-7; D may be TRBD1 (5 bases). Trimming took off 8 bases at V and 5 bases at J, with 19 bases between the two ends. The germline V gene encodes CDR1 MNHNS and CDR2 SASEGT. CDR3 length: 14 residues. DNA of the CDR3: TGTGCCAGCTTCGGCAGGGTGCGCAGCGACGAGCAGTACTTC. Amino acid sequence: CASFGRVRSDEQYF.

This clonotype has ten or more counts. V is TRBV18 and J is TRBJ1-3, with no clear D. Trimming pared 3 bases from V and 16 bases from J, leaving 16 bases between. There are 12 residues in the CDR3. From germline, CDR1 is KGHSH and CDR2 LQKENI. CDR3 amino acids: CASSPEASAYYF. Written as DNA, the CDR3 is TGTGCCAGCTCACCGGAGGCATCGGCATATTATTTT.

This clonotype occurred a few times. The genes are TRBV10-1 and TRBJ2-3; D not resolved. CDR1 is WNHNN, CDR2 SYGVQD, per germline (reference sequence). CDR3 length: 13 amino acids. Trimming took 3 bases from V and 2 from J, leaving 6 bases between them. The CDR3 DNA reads TGCGCCAGCAGTGAACAGCTCACAGATACGCAGTATTTT. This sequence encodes CASSEQLTDTQYF.

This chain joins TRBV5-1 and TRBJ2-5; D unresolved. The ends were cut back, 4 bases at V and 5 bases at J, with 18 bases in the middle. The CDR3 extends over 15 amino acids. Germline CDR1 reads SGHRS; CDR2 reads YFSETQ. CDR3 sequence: CASSEDGPFGETQYF. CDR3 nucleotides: TGCGCCAGCAGCGAGGACGGCCCTTTCGGGGAGACCCAGTACTTC.

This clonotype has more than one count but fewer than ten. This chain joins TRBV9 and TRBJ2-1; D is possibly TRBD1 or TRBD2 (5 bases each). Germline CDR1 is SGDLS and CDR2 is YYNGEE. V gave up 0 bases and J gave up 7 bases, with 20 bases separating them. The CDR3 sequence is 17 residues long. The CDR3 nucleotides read TGTGCCAGCAGCGTAGAGCTTTCGGGCGAGGGGTGGAATGAGCAGTTCTTC. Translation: CASSVELSGEGWNEQFF.

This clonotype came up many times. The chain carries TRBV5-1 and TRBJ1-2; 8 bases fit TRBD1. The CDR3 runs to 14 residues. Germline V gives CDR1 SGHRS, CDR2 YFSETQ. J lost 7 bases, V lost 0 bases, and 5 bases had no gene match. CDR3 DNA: TGCGCCAGCAGCTTGGCCCAGGGGGCGCGTGGCTACACCTTC. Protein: CASSLAQGARGYTF.

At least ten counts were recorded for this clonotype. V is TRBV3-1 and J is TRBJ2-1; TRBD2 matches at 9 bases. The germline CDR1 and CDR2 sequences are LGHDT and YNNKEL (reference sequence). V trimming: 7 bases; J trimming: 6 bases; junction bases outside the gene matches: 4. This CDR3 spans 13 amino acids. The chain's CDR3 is CASMAREGNEQFF. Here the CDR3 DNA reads TGTGCCAGCATGGCGCGGGAGGGCAATGAGCAGTTCTTC.

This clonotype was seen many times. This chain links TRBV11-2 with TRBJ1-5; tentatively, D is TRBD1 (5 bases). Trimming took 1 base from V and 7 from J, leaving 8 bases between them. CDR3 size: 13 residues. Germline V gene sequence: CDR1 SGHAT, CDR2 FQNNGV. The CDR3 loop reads CASSLGAGQPQHF. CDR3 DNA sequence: TGTGCCAGCAGCTTAGGGGCAGGGCAGCCCCAGCATTTT.

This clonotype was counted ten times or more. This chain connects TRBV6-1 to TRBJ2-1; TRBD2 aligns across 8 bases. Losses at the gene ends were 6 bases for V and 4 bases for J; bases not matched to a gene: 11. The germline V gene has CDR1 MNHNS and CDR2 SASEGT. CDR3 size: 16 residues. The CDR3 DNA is TGTGCCAGCAGGATCTCGACTAGCGATACTTACAATGAGCAGTTCTTC. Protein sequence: CASRISTSDTYNEQFF.

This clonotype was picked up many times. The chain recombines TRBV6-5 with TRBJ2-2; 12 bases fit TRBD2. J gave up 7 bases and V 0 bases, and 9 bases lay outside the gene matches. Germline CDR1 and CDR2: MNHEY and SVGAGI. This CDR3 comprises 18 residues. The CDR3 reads CASSYSFPSGRAGGELFF. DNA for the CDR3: TGTGCCAGCAGTTACTCCTTTCCTAGCGGGAGGGCCGGCGGGGAGCTGTTTTTT.

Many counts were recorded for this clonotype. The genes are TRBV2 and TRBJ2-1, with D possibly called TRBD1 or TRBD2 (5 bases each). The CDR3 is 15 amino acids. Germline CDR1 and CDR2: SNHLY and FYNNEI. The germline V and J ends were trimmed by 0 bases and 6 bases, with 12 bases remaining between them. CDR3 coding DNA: TGTGCCAGCAGTGAAGCGGGGGAGCCCCTCAATGAGCAGTTCTTC. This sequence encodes CASSEAGEPLNEQFF.

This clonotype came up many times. The CDR3 protein is CSASFLAGGGNEQFF. In DNA form, the CDR3 reads TGCAGTGCTAGCTTCCTAGCGGGAGGGGGCAATGAGCAGTTCTTC. V gene TRBV20-1 combines with J gene TRBJ2-1, with TRBD2 matching 12 bases. The CDR3 totals 15 residues. Trimming cost V 3 bases and J 6 bases; bases outside gene matches: 6. Per the germline V gene, CDR1 is DFQATT and CDR2 is SNEGSKA (reference sequence).

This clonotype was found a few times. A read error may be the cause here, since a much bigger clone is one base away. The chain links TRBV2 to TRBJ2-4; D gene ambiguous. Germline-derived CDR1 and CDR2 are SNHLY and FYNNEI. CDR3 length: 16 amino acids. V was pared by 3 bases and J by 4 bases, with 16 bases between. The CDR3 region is CASSEVVSRSKNIQYF. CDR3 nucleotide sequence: TGTGCCAGCAGTGAGGTCGTCTCACGGTCAAAAAACATTCAGTACTTC.

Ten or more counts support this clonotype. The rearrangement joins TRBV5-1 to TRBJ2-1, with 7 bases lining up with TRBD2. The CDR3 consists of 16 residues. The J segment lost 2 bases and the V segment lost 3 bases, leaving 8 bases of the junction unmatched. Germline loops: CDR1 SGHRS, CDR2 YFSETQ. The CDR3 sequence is CASSSGGGSTYNEQFF. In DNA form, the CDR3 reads TGCGCCAGCAGCTCGGGTGGCGGGAGCACCTACAATGAGCAGTTCTTC.

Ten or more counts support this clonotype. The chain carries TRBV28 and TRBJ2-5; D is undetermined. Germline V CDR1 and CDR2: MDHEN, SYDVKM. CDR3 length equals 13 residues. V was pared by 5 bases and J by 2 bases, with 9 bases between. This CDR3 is CASSPQEQETQYF. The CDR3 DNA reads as TGTGCCAGCAGTCCCCAGGAACAAGAGACCCAGTACTTC.

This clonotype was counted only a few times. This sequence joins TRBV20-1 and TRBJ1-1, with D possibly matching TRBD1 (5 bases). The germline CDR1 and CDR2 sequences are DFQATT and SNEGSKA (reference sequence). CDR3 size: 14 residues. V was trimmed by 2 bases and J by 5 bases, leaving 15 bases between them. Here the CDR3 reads CSARRGGVGTEAFF. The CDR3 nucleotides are TGCAGTGCTAGACGCGGGGGGGTTGGTACTGAAGCTTTCTTT.

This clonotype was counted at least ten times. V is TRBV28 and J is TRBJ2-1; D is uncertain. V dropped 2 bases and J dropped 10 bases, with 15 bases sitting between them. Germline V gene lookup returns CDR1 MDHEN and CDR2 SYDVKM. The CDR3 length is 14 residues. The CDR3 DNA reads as TGTGCCAGCAGTTTAGGCGGCAGCCCACGAGAGCAGTTCTTC. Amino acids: CASSLGGSPREQFF.

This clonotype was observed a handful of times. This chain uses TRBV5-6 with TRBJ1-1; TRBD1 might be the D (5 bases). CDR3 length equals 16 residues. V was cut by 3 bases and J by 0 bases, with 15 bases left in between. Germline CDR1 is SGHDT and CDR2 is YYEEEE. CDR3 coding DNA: TGTGCCAGCAGCTCGCCCCAGGGTATTGTGAACACTGAAGCTTTCTTT. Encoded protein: CASSSPQGIVNTEAFF.

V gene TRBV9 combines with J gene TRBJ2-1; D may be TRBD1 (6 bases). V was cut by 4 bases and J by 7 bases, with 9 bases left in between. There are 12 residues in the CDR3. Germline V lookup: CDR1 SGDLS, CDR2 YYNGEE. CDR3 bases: TGTGCCAGCAGCCCAGGGGAAAATGAGCAGTTCTTC. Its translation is CASSPGENEQFF.